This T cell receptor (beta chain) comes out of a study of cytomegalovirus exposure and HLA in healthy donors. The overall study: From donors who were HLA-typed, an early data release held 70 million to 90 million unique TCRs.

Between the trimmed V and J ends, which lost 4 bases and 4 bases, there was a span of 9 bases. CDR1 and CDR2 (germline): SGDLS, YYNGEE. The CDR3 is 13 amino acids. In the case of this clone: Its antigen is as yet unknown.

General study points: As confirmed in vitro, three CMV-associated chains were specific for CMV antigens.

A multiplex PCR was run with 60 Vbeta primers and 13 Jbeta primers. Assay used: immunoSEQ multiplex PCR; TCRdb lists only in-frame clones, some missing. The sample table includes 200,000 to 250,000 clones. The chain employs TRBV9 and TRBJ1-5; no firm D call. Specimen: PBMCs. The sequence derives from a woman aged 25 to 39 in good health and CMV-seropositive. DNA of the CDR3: TGTGCCAGCAGCCCCCATTTTAATCAGCCCCAGCATTTT. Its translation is CASSPHFNQPQHF.